Listed here are 14 T cell receptor beta chains from one sample, sequenced in a study of CD8 T cells in ankylosing spondylitis. One entry per CDR3 protein results from TCRdb running MiXCR on the 5' RACE reads. The sample includes around 340,000 distinct CDR3 sequences, approximately 15% of them seen just once. Specimen: blood, either unsorted or a sorted T cell fraction (not recorded which). The receptors here all came from a male donor with ankylosing spondylitis or in good health (not recorded which).

This clonotype was found a few times. The J gene is TRBJ2-5, the V gene TRBV7-7; 7 bases align to TRBD2. The trim removed 3 bases at V and 5 bases at J, leaving 3 bases unmatched. The CDR3 is 13 amino acids. Germline values: CDR1 SSHAT, CDR2 FNYEAQ (reference sequence). The CDR3 region is CASSFDGGETQYF. The CDR3 bases are TGTGCCAGCAGCTTTGACGGGGGGGAGACCCAGTACTTC.

The V and J genes are TRBV13 and TRBJ2-1; 8 bases are shared with TRBD2. The germline gives CDR1 PRHDT, CDR2 FYEKMQ (reference sequence). This CDR3 comprises 18 residues. The V segment lost 5 bases and the J segment 0 bases; nucleotides outside the gene matches: 12. CDR3 in DNA: TGTGCCAGCAGCCCTACGTCACTAGCGGTAAGCTCCTACAATGAGCAGTTCTTC. Translating gives CASSPTSLAVSSYNEQFF. The full variable domain, its missing parts supplied by reference TRBV13 and TRBJ2-1, is AAGVIQSPRHLIKEKRETATLKCYPIPRHDTVYWYQQGPGQDPQFLISFYEKMQSDKGSIPDRFSAQQFSDYHSELNMSSLELGDSALYFCASSPTSLAVSSYNEQFFGPGTRLTVL.

This clonotype appeared once. This chain links TRBV19 with TRBJ2-3; 7 bases line up with TRBD1. In germline, CDR1 is LNHDA, CDR2 SQIVND (reference sequence). This CDR3 contains 14 residues. The V gene end was trimmed by 8 bases and the J gene end by 5 bases; junction bases not matched to a gene: 10. For the CDR3, the DNA is TGTGCCAGTGCCCCCCCAGGGGGTAGAGATACGCAGTATTTT. Its translation: CASAPPGGRDTQYF.

The rearrangement joins TRBV29-1 to TRBJ2-7, with TRBD2 identical over 10 bases. The junction had 8 bases not matched to a gene; V was cut back by 8 bases and J by 7 bases. CDR3 length: 12 residues. Germline-derived CDR1 and CDR2 are SQVTM and ANQGSEA. The chain's CDR3 is CSSTSGTKEQYF. CDR3 bases: TGCAGCTCAACTAGCGGGACGAAGGAGCAGTACTTC.

V gene TRBV5-1 combines with J gene TRBJ2-3, with D possibly matching TRBD1 (5 bases). Germline V gene lookup returns CDR1 SGHRS and CDR2 YFSETQ. The CDR3 is 15 residues long. Trimming left V 2 bases short and J 0 bases short, with 10 bases between. In nucleotides, the CDR3 is TGCGCCAGCAGCTTTGGGGCGGAAAGCACAGATACGCAGTATTTT. Protein product: CASSFGAESTDTQYF.

This clonotype came up a few times. The chain uses TRBV12-3 or TRBV12-4 and TRBJ2-7, with 10 bases matching TRBD2. Germline trimming cut 6 bases from V and 0 bases from J; bases unmatched to any gene: 2. The CDR3 contains 14 residues. CDR3 sequence (DNA): TGTGCCAGCAGGACTAGCGGGCACTCCTACGAGCAGTACTTC. Translated: CASRTSGHSYEQYF.

The J gene is TRBJ2-7, the V gene TRBV7-9, with 9 bases fitting TRBD1. The germline V gene encodes CDR1 SEHNR and CDR2 FQNEAQ (reference sequence). Trimming took 5 bases from V and 3 from J; bases not matched to a gene: 11. The CDR3 extends over 16 amino acids. The CDR3 sequence: CASSPSKGQGVYEQYF. The CDR3 DNA reads TGTGCCAGCAGCCCCTCAAAGGGACAGGGCGTCTACGAGCAGTACTTC.

The chain is built from TRBV5-1 and TRBJ2-1; D ambiguous. Germline CDR1 is SGHRS and CDR2 is YFSETQ. There are 14 residues in the CDR3. The germline V and J ends were trimmed by 6 bases and 2 bases, with 12 bases remaining between them. CDR3 protein: CASNDVGPYNEQFF. CDR3 nucleotides: TGCGCCAGCAACGACGTCGGGCCCTACAATGAGCAGTTCTTC. The entire variable domain, with the rest obtained from reference TRBV5-1 and TRBJ2-1, is as follows: KAGVTQTPRYLIKTRGQQVTLSCSPISGHRSVSWYQQTPGQGLQFLFEYFSETQRNKGNFPGRFSGRQFSNSRSEMNVSTLELGDSALYLCASNDVGPYNEQFFGPGTRLTVL.

There are a few counts of this clonotype. The chain uses TRBV7-8 and TRBJ2-2; D is undetermined. The CDR3 has 15 amino acids. Germline V gene sequence: CDR1 SGHVS, CDR2 FQNEAQ. V lost 3 bases and J lost 0, with 8 bases in between. Here the CDR3 DNA reads TGTGCCAGCAGCTTTCTGACTGCGAACACCGGGGAGCTGTTTTTT. Its protein is CASSFLTANTGELFF.

There are many counts of this clonotype. The CDR3 DNA is TGTGCCATCAGTGAAGCCGGGGAGCTGTTTTTT. This translates into CAISEAGELFF. The rearrangement uses TRBV10-3 and TRBJ2-2, with no clear D. Trimming cost V 3 bases and J 6 bases, with 2 bases left between them. CDR1 is ENHRY, CDR2 SYGVKD, per germline. This CDR3 comprises 11 residues.

The rearrangement joins TRBV30 to TRBJ1-5, with a possible D match to TRBD1 (6 bases). Trimming removed 0 bases at V and 3 bases at J, with 9 bases between. CDR3 length: 14 residues. Looked up from germline, CDR1 is GTSNPN and CDR2 is SVGIG (reference sequence). The CDR3 loop is CAWSVGGPNQPQHF. The CDR3 region has the DNA TGTGCCTGGAGTGTAGGGGGGCCCAATCAGCCCCAGCATTTT.

This clonotype was seen just once. The chain employs TRBV2 and TRBJ2-1, with 11 bases that match TRBD1. In germline, CDR1 is SNHLY, CDR2 FYNNEI. V was pared by 4 bases and J by 12 bases, with 8 bases of the junction left unmatched. The CDR3 runs 14 residues. CDR3 in amino acids: CASSVLGQGVGQFF. In nucleotides, the CDR3 is TGTGCCAGCAGTGTTTTGGGACAGGGGGTCGGGCAGTTCTTC.

The gene calls are TRBV6-1 and TRBJ1-1; D is unresolved. The ends were cut back, 1 base at V and 8 bases at J, with 5 bases in the middle. The CDR3 runs to 11 residues. Germline V gene data show CDR1 as MNHNS and CDR2 as SASEGT. This chain's CDR3 is CASSEVSEAFF. The CDR3 nucleotides are TGTGCCAGCAGTGAAGTCTCGGAAGCTTTCTTT.

This clonotype was counted only a few times. The rearrangement uses TRBV7-2 and TRBJ1-6, with 8 positions matching TRBD1. With 6 bases clipped from V and 7 bases from J, the junction kept 8 bases outside the gene matches. The CDR3 has 15 amino acids. CDR1 SGHTA and CDR2 FQGNSA come from the germline V gene. DNA for the CDR3: TGTGCCAGCAGTAGTAACAGGGGGGCGAATTCACCCCTCCACTTT. It is translated as CASSSNRGANSPLHF.